The 18 T cell receptor beta chains given below trace back to one sample, sequenced in a study of PD-1 blockade in classical Hodgkin lymphoma. Described time point: cycle 4 day 1 (C4D1), after about 6 weeks of nivolumab. All trial patients relapsed after autologous stem cell transplantation. Magnetic negative selection was used to purify CD4+ T cells from thawed PBMCs. Only in-frame clones appear in the TCRdb table, and some are missing; sequencing was by immunoSEQ multiplex PCR. The sample lists 25,000 to 35,000 clones, approximately 80% occurring once. The material sequenced was CD4+ T cells from blood, taken before the fourth cycle of nivolumab. The receptors were sampled from a human donor with classical Hodgkin lymphoma.

This clone showed up just once. The rearrangement links TRBV19 to TRBJ2-7; perhaps TRBD1 as D (6 bases). The CDR3 is made up of 9 amino acids. Per germline, CDR1 LNHDA and CDR2 SQIVND (reference sequence). The V end lost 6 bases, the J end lost 13 bases, and 10 bases lay between the germline ends. The CDR3 is CASSPGVYF. CDR3 bases: TGTGCCAGTAGCCCAGGGGTATACTTC.

The J gene is TRBJ2-7, the V gene TRBV7-9, with TRBD2 identical over 10 bases. Germline V gene data show CDR1 as SEHNR and CDR2 as FQNEAQ (reference sequence). With V trimmed by 2 bases and J by 5 bases, 3 bases remained unmatched. There are 14 residues in the CDR3. DNA of the CDR3: TGTGCCAGCAGCTTACAGCTAGCGGGGGACGAGCAGTACTTC. It encodes CASSLQLAGDEQYF.

The V and J genes are TRBV7-8 and TRBJ2-1, with 7 bases aligning to TRBD2. Looked up from germline, CDR1 is SGHVS and CDR2 is FQNEAQ. J lost 5 bases, V lost 0 bases, and 1 base had no gene match. The CDR3 covers 14 residues. CDR3 bases: TGTGCCAGCAGCTTAGCGGGGGGGAACAATGAGCAGTTCTTC. Translated, it gives CASSLAGGNNEQFF.

The J gene is TRBJ1-1, the V gene TRBV19, with D possibly being TRBD1 (5 bases). CDR1 is LNHDA, CDR2 SQIVND, per germline (reference sequence). The CDR3 contains 13 residues. V lost 7 bases to trimming and J lost 4 bases, with 13 bases between them. DNA of the CDR3: TGTGCCAGTACCAGGAGGGGCCTCACTGAAGCTTTCTTT. This gives the protein CASTRRGLTEAFF.

The chain recombines TRBV10-1 with TRBJ1-5, with D possibly TRBD1 on 6 matching bases. V dropped 4 bases and J dropped 5 bases, with 12 bases sitting between them. The CDR3 runs 14 residues. The germline V gene has CDR1 WNHNN and CDR2 SYGVQD (reference sequence). CDR3 residues: CASSGGATDQPQHF. The CDR3 bases are TGCGCCAGCAGTGGGGGGGCGACAGATCAGCCCCAGCATTTT.

This clone was seen a handful of times. V and J are TRBV2 and TRBJ1-6, with 9 bases identical to TRBD1. This CDR3 region has 16 residues. Germline-derived CDR1 and CDR2 are SNHLY and FYNNEI. V dropped 3 bases and J dropped 7; count of bases not matched to a gene: 7. The CDR3 DNA reads as TGTGCCAGCAGTGATAGGGGACAGGGTGACAATTCACCCCTCCACTTT. Its protein product is CASSDRGQGDNSPLHF.

This chain links TRBV6-5 with TRBJ2-5, with D possibly called TRBD1 or TRBD2 (5 bases each). CDR1 and CDR2 from the germline V gene are MNHEY and SVGAGI. V shed 6 bases and J shed 5 bases, with 19 bases lying between them. This CDR3 is built from 15 residues. CDR3 in amino acids: CASSRRDPGRETQYF. CDR3 nucleotides: TGTGCCAGCAGCCGCCGGGACCCCGGTCGGGAGACCCAGTACTTC.

V is TRBV6-5 and J is TRBJ1-1; 11 positions match TRBD1. The V gene's germline CDR1 is MNHEY and CDR2 SVGAGI. This CDR3 region has 13 residues. V lost 8 bases, J lost 4 bases, and 3 bases stayed unmatched. Here the CDR3 reads CASRDRGGTEAFF. CDR3 in DNA: TGTGCCAGCCGGGACAGGGGGGGCACTGAAGCTTTCTTT.

This chain connects TRBV5-1 to TRBJ1-1; D is ambiguous. The length of the CDR3 is 14 residues. CDR1 SGHRS and CDR2 YFSETQ come from the germline V gene. Trimming cost V 4 bases and J 1 base, with 11 bases left between them. In nucleotides, the CDR3 is TGCGCCAGCAGCCCTACGAGAGGGAACACTGAAGCTTTCTTT. It translates to CASSPTRGNTEAFF.

The rearrangement uses TRBV27 and TRBJ1-1; D is perhaps TRBD1 (5 bases). This CDR3 has 15 residues. V lost 0 bases, J lost 0 bases, and 8 bases lay in between. Germline V gene data show CDR1 as MNHEY and CDR2 as SMNVEV (reference sequence). Here the CDR3 DNA reads TGTGCCAGCAGTTTATCCGGGACGGTGAACACTGAAGCTTTCTTT. Amino acids: CASSLSGTVNTEAFF.

CDR3 sequence (DNA): TGTGCCAGCAGCCCTCTGGGAGGGCAAACAGATACGCAGTATTTT. Translation gives CASSPLGGQTDTQYF. This chain joins TRBV6-5 and TRBJ2-3, with 7 bases lining up with TRBD2. Germline V lookup: CDR1 MNHEY, CDR2 SVGAGI. The ends lost 6 bases at V and 3 bases at J; junction bases unmatched: 9. This CDR3 spans 15 amino acids.

The gene calls are TRBV7-9 and TRBJ1-1; no clear D. The germline CDR1 and CDR2 sequences are SEHNR and FQNEAQ (reference sequence). V gave up 3 bases and J gave up 4 bases, with 6 bases separating them. The CDR3 spans 12 residues. The CDR3 coding sequence is TGTGCCAGCAGCTTCACATTCACTGAAGCTTTCTTT. It encodes CASSFTFTEAFF.

This clone was counted a few times. This chain joins TRBV30 and TRBJ2-2; maybe TRBD1 (6 bases). Trimming took 8 bases from V and 7 from J, leaving 23 bases between them. Per the germline V gene, CDR1 is GTSNPN and CDR2 is SVGIG (reference sequence). The CDR3 is 15 residues long. The CDR3: CARSAYTGTGGELFF. The CDR3 DNA is TGTGCCCGTTCTGCCTACACAGGGACGGGCGGGGAGCTGTTTTTT.

The chain recombines TRBV6-5 with TRBJ1-4, with D maybe TRBD1 (5 bases). The CDR3 loop spans 14 amino acids. Trimming took 6 bases from V and 2 from J, leaving 10 bases between them. Germline CDR1 and CDR2: MNHEY and SVGAGI. The CDR3: CASRTGLTNEKLFF. In DNA form, the CDR3 reads TGTGCCAGCAGGACGGGGCTGACTAATGAAAAACTGTTTTTT.

V gene TRBV9 combines with J gene TRBJ1-1; perhaps TRBD1 as D (5 bases). This CDR3 spans 15 amino acids. V was shortened by 3 bases and J by 6 bases, with 18 bases between the two germline ends. CDR1 and CDR2 from the germline V gene are SGDLS and YYNGEE. CDR3 region: CASSAAGPLASEAFF. The CDR3 nucleotides are TGTGCCAGCAGCGCCGCGGGGCCCTTGGCGTCTGAAGCTTTCTTT.

The gene calls are TRBV5-1 and TRBJ2-2; 7 bases are shared with TRBD1. After removal of 0 bases from V and 5 bases from J, the junction contained 4 bases not matched to a gene. Germline loops: CDR1 SGHRS, CDR2 YFSETQ. The CDR3 covers 15 residues. The chain's CDR3 is CASSLVQGLTGELFF. DNA of the CDR3: TGCGCCAGCAGCTTGGTACAGGGGCTTACCGGGGAGCTGTTTTTT. Based on the CDR3 plus reference TRBV5-1 and TRBJ2-2, the full variable domain is KAGVTQTPRYLIKTRGQQVTLSCSPISGHRSVSWYQQTPGQGLQFLFEYFSETQRNKGNFPGRFSGRQFSNSRSEMNVSTLELGDSALYLCASSLVQGLTGELFFGEGSRLTVL.

This rearrangement joins TRBV11-2 to TRBJ2-4; 12 bases line up with TRBD1. Germline CDR1 reads SGHAT; CDR2 reads FQNNGV. The CDR3 totals 18 residues. Trimming removed 4 bases from V and 8 bases from J; junction bases left unmatched: 15. This chain's CDR3 is CASSYTPGQGASWDIQYF. The CDR3, as DNA: TGTGCCAGCAGCTACACCCCGGGACAGGGGGCTTCATGGGACATTCAGTACTTC. The variable domain in full, with the rest retrieved from reference TRBV11-2 and TRBJ2-4, is EAGVAQSPRYKIIEKRQSVAFWCNPISGHATLYWYQQILGQGPKLLIQFQNNGVVDDSQLPKDRFSAERLKGVDSTLKIQPAKLEDSAVYLCASSYTPGQGASWDIQYFGAGTRLSVL.

The chain uses TRBV7-9 and TRBJ1-5; a weak D match, TRBD1 (5 bases). Between the trimmed V and J ends, which lost 1 base and 7 bases, there was a span of 14 bases. Germline-derived CDR1 and CDR2 are SEHNR and FQNEAQ (reference sequence). The CDR3 is made up of 15 amino acids. CDR3 nucleotides: TGTGCCAGCAGCTTAGAGTACCGGGGGAAGCAGCCCCAGCATTTT. This codes for CASSLEYRGKQPQHF.